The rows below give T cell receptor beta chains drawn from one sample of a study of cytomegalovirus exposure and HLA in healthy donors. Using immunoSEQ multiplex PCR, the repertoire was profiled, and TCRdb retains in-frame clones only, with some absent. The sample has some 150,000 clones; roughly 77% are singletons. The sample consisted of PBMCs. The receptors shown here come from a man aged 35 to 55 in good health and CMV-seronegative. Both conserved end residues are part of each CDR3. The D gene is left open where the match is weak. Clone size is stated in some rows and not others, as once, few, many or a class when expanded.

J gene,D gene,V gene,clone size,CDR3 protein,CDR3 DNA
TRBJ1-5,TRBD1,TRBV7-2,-,CASSLETGVSPRPQHF,TGTGCCAGCAGCTTAGAGACAGGGGTTTCCCCTCGTCCCCAGCATTTT
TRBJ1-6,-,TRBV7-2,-,CASSLVPGALHF,TGTGCCAGCAGCTTAGTACCCGGGGCCCTCCACTTT
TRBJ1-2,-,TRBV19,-,CASSIMGQSTGGYTF,TGTGCCAGTAGTATAATGGGACAATCGACGGGGGGCTACACCTTC
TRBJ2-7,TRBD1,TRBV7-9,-,CSSSLGQGEPREQYF,TGTTCCAGCAGCTTAGGGCAGGGGGAGCCGAGGGAGCAGTACTTC
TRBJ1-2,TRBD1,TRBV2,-,CASSPDRDKGYTF,TGTGCCAGCAGTCCCGACAGGGACAAGGGCTACACCTTC
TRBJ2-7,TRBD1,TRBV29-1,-,CSVLYSPGTGENEQYF,TGCAGCGTTCTTTACAGTCCCGGGACAGGGGAGAACGAGCAGTACTTC
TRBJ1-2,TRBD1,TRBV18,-,CASSPTGDTYGYTF,TGTGCCAGCTCACCAACAGGGGATACCTATGGCTACACCTTC
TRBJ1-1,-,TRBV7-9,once,CASSSRETANTEAFF,TGTGCCAGCAGCTCCCGCGAGACAGCGAACACTGAAGCTTTCTTT
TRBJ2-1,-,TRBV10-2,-,CASSERSVNSYNEQFF,TGCGCCAGCAGTGAGAGGAGTGTAAACTCCTACAATGAGCAGTTCTTC
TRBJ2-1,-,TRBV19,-,CASSILGGLRDNEQFF,TGTGCCAGTAGTATCTTGGGAGGACTCCGGGACAATGAGCAGTTCTTC
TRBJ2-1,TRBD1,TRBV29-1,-,CSVEGQGALGNEQFF,TGCAGCGTTGAGGGACAGGGGGCGTTGGGCAATGAGCAGTTCTTC
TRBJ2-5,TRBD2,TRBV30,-,CACLAGGETQYF,TGTGCCTGTTTAGCGGGGGGCGAGACCCAGTACTTC
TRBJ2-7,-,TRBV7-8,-,CASSLYREGVTWYEQYF,TGTGCCAGCAGCTTATACAGGGAGGGCGTTACTTGGTACGAGCAGTACTTC
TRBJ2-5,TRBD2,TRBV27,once,CASSLGTPGLLYQETQYF,TGTGCCAGCAGTTTAGGTACCCCGGGACTACTGTACCAAGAGACCCAGTACTTC
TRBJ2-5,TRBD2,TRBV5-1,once,CASSLAGEGREQYF,TGCGCCAGCAGCTTGGCCGGTGAGGGGAGGGAGCAGTACTTC
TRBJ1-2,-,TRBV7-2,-,CASSLRESGGYTF,TGTGCCAGCAGCTTGAGGGAATCGGGTGGCTACACCTTC
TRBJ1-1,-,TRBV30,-,CAWTPWGGVAFF,TGTGCCTGGACCCCCTGGGGGGGGGTAGCTTTCTTT
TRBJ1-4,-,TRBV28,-,CASSLGGIHEKLFF,TGTGCCAGCAGTTTGGGGGGGATCCATGAAAAACTGTTTTTT
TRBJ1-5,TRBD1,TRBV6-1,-,CASSEPGGYSNQPQHF,TGTGCCAGCAGTGAACCAGGGGGGTATAGCAATCAGCCCCAGCATTTT
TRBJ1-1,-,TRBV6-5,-,CASKEAGNTEAFF,TGTGCCAGCAAAGAGGCGGGGAACACTGAAGCTTTCTTT
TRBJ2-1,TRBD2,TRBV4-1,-,CARSQVNTGLAGEQFF,TGCGCCCGCAGCCAAGTGAATACGGGACTAGCGGGGGAGCAGTTCTTC
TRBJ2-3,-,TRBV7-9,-,CASSSFRDISTDTQYF,TGTGCCAGCAGCTCCTTCCGGGACATTAGCACAGATACGCAGTATTTT
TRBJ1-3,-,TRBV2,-,CASRGSSGNTIYF,TGTGCCAGCAGAGGGAGCTCTGGAAACACCATATATTTT
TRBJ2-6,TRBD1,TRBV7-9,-,CASSSPGQGARGANVLTF,TGTGCCAGCAGCAGTCCGGGACAGGGGGCTCGTGGGGCCAACGTCCTGACTTTC
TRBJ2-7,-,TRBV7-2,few,CASSSGQREQYF,TGTGCCAGCAGCTCTGGACAACGCGAGCAGTACTTC
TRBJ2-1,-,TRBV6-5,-,CASSASSSSYNEQFF,TGTGCCAGCAGTGCTTCGTCGAGCTCCTACAATGAGCAGTTCTTC